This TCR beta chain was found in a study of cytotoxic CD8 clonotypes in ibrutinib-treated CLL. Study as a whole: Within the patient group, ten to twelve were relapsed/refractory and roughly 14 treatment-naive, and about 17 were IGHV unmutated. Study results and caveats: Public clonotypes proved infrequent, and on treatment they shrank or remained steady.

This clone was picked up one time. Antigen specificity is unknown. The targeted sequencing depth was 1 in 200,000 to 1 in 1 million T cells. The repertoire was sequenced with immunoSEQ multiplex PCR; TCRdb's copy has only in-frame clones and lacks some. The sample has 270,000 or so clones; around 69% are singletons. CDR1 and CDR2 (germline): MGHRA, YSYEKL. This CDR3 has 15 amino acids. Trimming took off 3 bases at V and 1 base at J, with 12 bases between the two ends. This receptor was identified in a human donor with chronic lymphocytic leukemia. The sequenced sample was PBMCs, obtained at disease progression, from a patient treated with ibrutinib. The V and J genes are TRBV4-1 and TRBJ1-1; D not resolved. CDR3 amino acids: CASSQTVTENTEAFF. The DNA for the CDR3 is TGCGCCAGCAGCCAGACGGTGACGGAGAACACTGAAGCTTTCTTT.